This TCR beta chain was obtained from a study of T cell repertoires in cytomegalovirus infection. In the study overall: An indication of both CMV infection and matching HLA type came from public TCR beta signatures.

This clonotype was recorded a few times. The antigen is not known. TCRdb independently ran MiXCR on the reads; one entry per CDR3 protein. This table has under 350,000 distinct CDR3 sequences, roughly a tenth appearing once. Overall study results and limits: Summed frequency of shared TCR beta families picked out CMV carriers who also had the relevant HLA.

The CDR3 loop spans 14 amino acids. CDR1 is DFQATT, CDR2 SNEGSKA, per germline (reference sequence). The V and J ends lost 6 bases and 9 bases, in that order; junction bases with no gene match: 12. The origin of this receptor is a human donor in good health (CMV status not recorded). Some clones in this sample may be carry-over from other donors' samples. The sequenced material came from PBMCs. The gene calls are TRBV20-1 and TRBJ2-1, with 9 bases aligning to TRBD2. The CDR3 coding sequence is TGCAGTGCAGGCCAGCGGGGGGACCGATTTGAGCAGTTCTTC. Translating gives CSAGQRGDRFEQFF.